These T cell receptor beta chains were read from a single sample in a study of CD8+CD57+ T cells in acquired aplastic anemia. Each CDR3 protein is one row after TCRdb ran MiXCR on the reads. The sample lists over 100,000 distinct CDR3 sequences, less than 45% occurring once. Sequencing was done on a sample of sorted CD4+, CD8+, or CD8+CD57+ T cells (not recorded which) from PBMCs. Every receptor here comes from a human donor in good health, serving as a control. CDR3s include the opening cysteine and the closing phenylalanine or tryptophan. The order of the fields is clone size, V gene, J gene, D gene, CDR3 DNA, CDR3 protein. The D gene is left open where the match is weak. Only some rows state a clone size, as once, few, many or a class for expanded clones.

clone size: few
V gene: TRBV3-1
J gene: TRBJ1-2
D gene: .
CDR3 DNA: TGTGCCAGCAGCCAAGGGCAGTTATCCGGCTACACCTTC
CDR3 protein: CASSQGQLSGYTF

clone size: many
V gene: TRBV5-4
J gene: TRBJ1-1
D gene: .
CDR3 DNA: TGTGCCGTCCATTCTGGGTCAATGAACACTGAAGCTTTCTTT
CDR3 protein: CAVHSGSMNTEAFF

clone size: .
V gene: TRBV10-2
J gene: TRBJ2-1
D gene: TRBD1
CDR3 DNA: TGCGCCAGCAGTGTGGACAGGATCCTTTACAATGAGCAGTTCTTC
CDR3 protein: CASSVDRILYNEQFF

clone size: few
V gene: TRBV5-5
J gene: TRBJ2-1
D gene: .
CDR3 DNA: TGTGCCAGCAGACGGGACTCACGGAGAAATGAGCAGTTCTTC
CDR3 protein: CASRRDSRRNEQFF

clone size: once
V gene: TRBV5-4
J gene: TRBJ2-2
D gene: .
CDR3 DNA: TGTGCCAGTAGTATTATTGGGTCGGGCACCGGGGAGCTGTTTTTT
CDR3 protein: CASSIIGSGTGELFF

clone size: .
V gene: TRBV6-1
J gene: TRBJ1-5
D gene: .
CDR3 DNA: TGTGCCAGCAGCTCACAAGGTCGTGGGCCCCAGCATTTT
CDR3 protein: CASSSQGRGPQHF

clone size: many
V gene: TRBV19
J gene: TRBJ2-7
D gene: .
CDR3 DNA: TGTGCCAGTAGTATGGCCGGGGGCGTTAGGTACGAGCAGTACTTC
CDR3 protein: CASSMAGGVRYEQYF

clone size: many
V gene: TRBV19
J gene: TRBJ2-1
D gene: .
CDR3 DNA: TGTGCCAGTGGGGGGGACAGGAGCTCCTACAATGAGCAGTTCTTC
CDR3 protein: CASGGDRSSYNEQFF

clone size: many
V gene: TRBV3-1
J gene: TRBJ1-1
D gene: .
CDR3 DNA: TGTGCCAGCAGCCAAGCTCAGAGGGATGCTTTCTTT
CDR3 protein: CASSQAQRDAFF

clone size: .
V gene: TRBV12-3/TRBV12-4
J gene: TRBJ2-2
D gene: .
CDR3 DNA: TGTGCCAGCAGTCGGAGCGGGGAGCTGTTTTTT
CDR3 protein: CASSRSGELFF

clone size: few
V gene: TRBV9
J gene: TRBJ2-5
D gene: .
CDR3 DNA: TGTGCCAGCAGCCCAAATCAAGAGACCCAGTACTTC
CDR3 protein: CASSPNQETQYF

clone size: many
V gene: TRBV15
J gene: TRBJ1-1
D gene: .
CDR3 DNA: TGTGCCACCAGCAGAGCGGAGGGTCCAGCTTTCTTT
CDR3 protein: CATSRAEGPAFF

clone size: .
V gene: TRBV10-3
J gene: TRBJ1-2
D gene: .
CDR3 DNA: TGTGCCATCAGTGTGGGGGGCGGCTATGGCTACACCTTC
CDR3 protein: CAISVGGGYGYTF

clone size: .
V gene: TRBV5-1
J gene: TRBJ1-3
D gene: .
CDR3 DNA: TGCGCCAGCAGCCCCCTCCCCCAGTTTTCCTCTGGAAACACCATATATTTT
CDR3 protein: CASSPLPQFSSGNTIYF

clone size: .
V gene: TRBV7-3
J gene: TRBJ2-7
D gene: .
CDR3 DNA: TGTGCCAGCAGCTTAGGGGGTGGCGAGCAGTACTTC
CDR3 protein: CASSLGGGEQYF

clone size: many
V gene: TRBV5-1
J gene: TRBJ1-4
D gene: TRBD1
CDR3 DNA: TGCGCCAGCAGCCGGGGACAGACTTATAATGAAAAACTGTTTTTT
CDR3 protein: CASSRGQTYNEKLFF

clone size: .
V gene: TRBV24-1
J gene: TRBJ2-3
D gene: .
CDR3 DNA: TGTGCCACCAGTGATCCTCGGGACACTTTCACAGATACGCAGTATTTT
CDR3 protein: CATSDPRDTFTDTQYF

clone size: .
V gene: TRBV19
J gene: TRBJ2-7
D gene: .
CDR3 DNA: TGTGCCAGCAGTTTATGGCTAGCTGGTGAGCAGTACTTC
CDR3 protein: CASSLWLAGEQYF

clone size: many
V gene: TRBV5-1
J gene: TRBJ2-7
D gene: TRBD2
CDR3 DNA: TGCGCCAGCAGCTCTCGCCCCCTACTAGCGGGAGGGTTGAGGTCGCGCTACGAGCAGTACTTC
CDR3 protein: CASSSRPLLAGGLRSRYEQYF

clone size: .
V gene: TRBV18
J gene: TRBJ1-2
D gene: .
CDR3 DNA: TGTGCCAGCTCATTTCGCTCGACACAGTCCTATGGCTACACCTTC
CDR3 protein: CASSFRSTQSYGYTF

clone size: .
V gene: TRBV24-1
J gene: TRBJ1-1
D gene: .
CDR3 DNA: TGTGCCACCAGTGACAGGGGCATCGGCACTGAAGCTTTCTTT
CDR3 protein: CATSDRGIGTEAFF

clone size: many
V gene: TRBV30
J gene: TRBJ1-6
D gene: TRBD1
CDR3 DNA: TGTGCCTGGAGGAGGACAGGGGGCGGATCACCCCTCCACTTT
CDR3 protein: CAWRRTGGGSPLHF

clone size: .
V gene: TRBV6-1
J gene: TRBJ1-2
D gene: TRBD1
CDR3 DNA: TGTGCCAGCAGATCGGGACAGGGCAACTATGGCTACACCTTC
CDR3 protein: CASRSGQGNYGYTF

clone size: many
V gene: TRBV7-8
J gene: TRBJ2-2
D gene: TRBD2
CDR3 DNA: TGTGCCAGCAGCGCAGGACTAGCGGGCGTCGGGGAGCTGTTTTTT
CDR3 protein: CASSAGLAGVGELFF

clone size: many
V gene: TRBV20-1
J gene: TRBJ2-3
D gene: .
CDR3 DNA: TGCAGTGCTCAAGAGAGGGGAGACCCATTAGGTACGCAGTATTTT
CDR3 protein: CSAQERGDPLGTQYF

clone size: .
V gene: TRBV7-2
J gene: TRBJ1-6
D gene: .
CDR3 DNA: TGTGCCAGCAGCCTAACCTATAATTCACCCCTCCACTTT
CDR3 protein: CASSLTYNSPLHF

clone size: many
V gene: TRBV2
J gene: TRBJ1-2
D gene: .
CDR3 DNA: TGTGCCAGCAGCCGGGGGACGTTCTATGGCTACACCTTC
CDR3 protein: CASSRGTFYGYTF

clone size: few
V gene: TRBV28
J gene: TRBJ2-1
D gene: .
CDR3 DNA: TGTGCCAGCACTCCCCCGGGTACGCCGTACAATGAGCAGTTCTTC
CDR3 protein: CASTPPGTPYNEQFF

clone size: many
V gene: TRBV4-1
J gene: TRBJ2-5
D gene: .
CDR3 DNA: TGCGCCAGCAGCCAAGATTATCCCGGAGTCAGAGAGACCCAGTACTTC
CDR3 protein: CASSQDYPGVRETQYF

clone size: .
V gene: TRBV18
J gene: TRBJ2-5
D gene: .
CDR3 DNA: TGTGCCAGCTCACCAGCTACAGGGCTCGAGACCCAGTACTTC
CDR3 protein: CASSPATGLETQYF

clone size: many
V gene: TRBV14
J gene: TRBJ1-6
D gene: .
CDR3 DNA: TGTGCCAGCAGTCAAGCCGGGGCACTCCTTTACTTT
CDR3 protein: CASSQAGALLYF

clone size: .
V gene: TRBV20-1
J gene: TRBJ2-7
D gene: TRBD1
CDR3 DNA: TGCAGTGCCACCCGAGGACAGGGGTATCGCGAGCAGTACTTC
CDR3 protein: CSATRGQGYREQYF

clone size: many
V gene: TRBV12-3/TRBV12-4
J gene: TRBJ1-4
D gene: .
CDR3 DNA: TGTGCCAGCAGTGTCATCCTAAACTGGGGGGTTAATGAAAAACTGTTTTTT
CDR3 protein: CASSVILNWGVNEKLFF

clone size: .
V gene: TRBV29-1
J gene: TRBJ1-2
D gene: .
CDR3 DNA: TGCAGCGTTGGGAGGACAGAGGGCTACACCTTC
CDR3 protein: CSVGRTEGYTF

clone size: once
V gene: TRBV2
J gene: TRBJ2-3
D gene: TRBD2
CDR3 DNA: TGTGCCAGCAGAAATAGCGGGATTATCACAGATACGCAGTATTTT
CDR3 protein: CASRNSGIITDTQYF

clone size: .
V gene: TRBV5-1
J gene: TRBJ2-3
D gene: .
CDR3 DNA: TGCGCCAGCAGGGCCGGGGTGTCAGATACGCAGTATTTT
CDR3 protein: CASRAGVSDTQYF

clone size: .
V gene: TRBV24-1
J gene: TRBJ1-2
D gene: .
CDR3 DNA: TGTGCCACCAGTGATTCAGGGACAAGGACAGGCTACACCTTC
CDR3 protein: CATSDSGTRTGYTF

clone size: many
V gene: TRBV7-9
J gene: TRBJ2-1
D gene: .
CDR3 DNA: TGTGCCAGCAGCTTAGCCCGGTACCTATTGGATGAGCAGTTCTTC
CDR3 protein: CASSLARYLLDEQFF

clone size: .
V gene: TRBV15
J gene: TRBJ1-2
D gene: .
CDR3 DNA: TGTGCCACCAGCAGAGGCACAGCCTATGGCTACACCTTC
CDR3 protein: CATSRGTAYGYTF

clone size: many
V gene: TRBV7-6
J gene: TRBJ1-2
D gene: .
CDR3 DNA: TGTGCCAGCAGCGCTCAACAGGGACCCGCCGACTATGGCTACACCTTC
CDR3 protein: CASSAQQGPADYGYTF

clone size: many
V gene: TRBV12-3/TRBV12-4
J gene: TRBJ1-2
D gene: .
CDR3 DNA: TGTGCCAGCAGTAACATAAAACAGGGAGGTCGCCATGGCTACACCTTC
CDR3 protein: CASSNIKQGGRHGYTF

clone size: .
V gene: TRBV19
J gene: TRBJ1-5
D gene: .
CDR3 DNA: TGTGCCAGTAGTATTAGAGTGGGTTACAATCAGCCCCAGCATTTT
CDR3 protein: CASSIRVGYNQPQHF

clone size: .
V gene: TRBV6-1
J gene: TRBJ1-4
D gene: .
CDR3 DNA: TGTGCCAGCCAGACAGGTTCAACTAATGAAAAACTGTTTTTT
CDR3 protein: CASQTGSTNEKLFF

clone size: many
V gene: TRBV9
J gene: TRBJ1-1
D gene: .
CDR3 DNA: TGTGCCAGCAACCTTGGACAGCCTGGCACTGAAGCTTTCTTT
CDR3 protein: CASNLGQPGTEAFF

clone size: .
V gene: TRBV25-1
J gene: TRBJ1-2
D gene: .
CDR3 DNA: TGTGCCAGCAGTGTGAATCAGGTTGGCTACACCTTC
CDR3 protein: CASSVNQVGYTF

clone size: .
V gene: TRBV20-1
J gene: TRBJ2-3
D gene: TRBD2
CDR3 DNA: TGCAGTGCTCGTACCCCGGGACTAGCGGGGAGCACAGATACGCAGTATTTT
CDR3 protein: CSARTPGLAGSTDTQYF

clone size: many
V gene: TRBV6-1
J gene: TRBJ2-3
D gene: TRBD2
CDR3 DNA: TGTGCCAGCAGGGGACTAGCGGGGGGGCGCTGGAATACGCAGTATTTT
CDR3 protein: CASRGLAGGRWNTQYF

clone size: medium-sized
V gene: TRBV29-1
J gene: TRBJ1-2
D gene: TRBD1
CDR3 DNA: TGCAGCGTGGGAGGACAGGGAAACTATGGCTACACCTTC
CDR3 protein: CSVGGQGNYGYTF

clone size: few
V gene: TRBV2
J gene: TRBJ2-3
D gene: .
CDR3 DNA: TGTGCCAGCAGTTGGTTCCTATCCACAGATACGCAGTATTTT
CDR3 protein: CASSWFLSTDTQYF

clone size: many
V gene: TRBV20-1
J gene: TRBJ1-1
D gene: .
CDR3 DNA: TGCAGTGCTAGAGCCCTGGAGCAAAGAAACGGGTACACTGAAGCTTTCTTT
CDR3 protein: CSARALEQRNGYTEAFF

clone size: few
V gene: TRBV29-1
J gene: TRBJ2-3
D gene: .
CDR3 DNA: TGCAGCGTTGAACACAACCAGAAGGATACGCAGTATTTT
CDR3 protein: CSVEHNQKDTQYF

clone size: few
V gene: TRBV9
J gene: TRBJ2-7
D gene: .
CDR3 DNA: TGTGCCAGCAGCGTAGCTCAAAGGGGCGGTGAGCAGTACTTC
CDR3 protein: CASSVAQRGGEQYF

clone size: .
V gene: TRBV19
J gene: TRBJ1-2
D gene: .
CDR3 DNA: TGTGCCAGTAAAAACAGGCCCGGTTATGGCCACACCTTC
CDR3 protein: CASKNRPGYGHTF